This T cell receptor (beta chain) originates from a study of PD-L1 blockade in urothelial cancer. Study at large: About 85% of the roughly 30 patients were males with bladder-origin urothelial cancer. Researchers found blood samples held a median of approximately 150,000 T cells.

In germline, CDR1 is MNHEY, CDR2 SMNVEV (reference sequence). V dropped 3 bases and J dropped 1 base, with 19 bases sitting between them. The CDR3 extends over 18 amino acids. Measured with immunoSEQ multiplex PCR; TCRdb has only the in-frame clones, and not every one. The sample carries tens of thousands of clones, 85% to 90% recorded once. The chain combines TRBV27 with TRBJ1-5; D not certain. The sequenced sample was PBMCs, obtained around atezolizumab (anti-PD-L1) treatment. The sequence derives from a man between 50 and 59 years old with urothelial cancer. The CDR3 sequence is CASSFGGPTPGSNQPQHF. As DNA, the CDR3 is TGTGCCAGCAGTTTCGGAGGGCCGACCCCGGGGAGCAATCAGCCCCAGCATTTT.